Each of the 10 T cell receptor beta chains below was sequenced from the same sample in a study of CXCR3-negative and CXCR3-positive naive CD8 T cells. UMI labels and 5' RACE were used to prepare the TRB cDNA libraries. Reanalyzing the 5' RACE reads, TCRdb keeps one entry per CDR3 protein, without DNA. With fewer than 60,000 distinct CDR3 sequences in the sample, the ten largest clones hold 20%. The material sequenced was memory CD8+ T cells from blood. Source of these receptors: a human donor in good health. Some clones in this sample may be carry-over from other donors' samples.

CDR3 amino acids: CATAGATNEKLFF. The rearrangement links TRBV6-2 or TRBV6-3 to TRBJ1-4; there is no DNA to check the TCRdb D call of TRBD1. Germline V gene lookup returns CDR1 MNHEY and CDR2 SVGEGT. The CDR3 spans 13 residues.

The chain recombines TRBV29-1 with TRBJ2-5. Germline V gene sequence: CDR1 SQVTM, CDR2 ANQGSEA. CDR3 length: 13 residues. The CDR3 reads CSVEVLAGETQYF.

This CDR3 reads CASSLSLVGYEQYF. V usage is TRBV12-3 or TRBV12-4 and J usage is TRBJ2-7; no DNA is available, so the TRBD2 call from TCRdb remains unchecked. This CDR3 is built from 14 residues.

The J gene is TRBJ2-7, the V gene TRBV28; absent DNA, TCRdb's TRBD1 call cannot be checked. The CDR3 length is 14 residues. Germline V gene lookup returns CDR1 MDHEN and CDR2 SYDVKM. The CDR3 loop is CASSLRTGYYEQYF. Looking up the rest from reference TRBV28 and TRBJ2-7 gives the full variable domain: DVKVTQSSRYLVKRTGEKVFLECVQDMDHENMFWYRQDPGLGLRLIYFSYDVKMKEKGDIPEGYSVSREKKERFSLILESASTNQTSMYLCASSLRTGYYEQYFGPGTRLTVT.

The rearrangement joins TRBV20-1 to TRBJ2-7; the D call from TCRdb, TRBD1, cannot be confirmed without DNA. Germline values: CDR1 DFQATT, CDR2 SNEGSKA (reference sequence). This CDR3 region has 15 residues. This chain's CDR3 is CSAREVGGQSYEQYF.

The rearrangement links TRBV29-1 to TRBJ2-7; absent DNA, TCRdb's TRBD1 call cannot be checked. The CDR3 has 14 residues. Germline V gene sequence: CDR1 SQVTM, CDR2 ANQGSEA. The CDR3 sequence: CSVLLPGRFYEQYF.

Frequency places this clonotype as medium-sized. The chain is built from TRBV20-1 and TRBJ1-5; as DNA is missing, the TRBD1 call by TCRdb cannot be tested. The CDR3 is made up of 13 amino acids. CDR1 is DFQATT and CDR2 is SNEGSKA in the germline V gene (reference sequence). CDR3 residues: CSTRQGESQPQHF.

The V and J genes are TRBV6-4 and TRBJ2-3; TCRdb's D gene call, TRBD1, goes unchecked for lack of DNA. Germline assignment: CDR1 MRHNA and CDR2 SNTAGT. The CDR3 has 14 residues. The CDR3 spells CASSDGRGTDTQYF.

The CDR3 reads CASGRIGQDTQYF. The V call is TRBV28, the J call TRBJ2-3. Germline V gene lookup returns CDR1 MDHEN and CDR2 SYDVKM. The CDR3 is made up of 13 amino acids.

The chain carries TRBV10-3 and TRBJ1-5; TCRdb reports TRBD1, a call that lacks DNA to check it against. Looked up from germline, CDR1 is ENHRY and CDR2 is SYGVKD. This CDR3 comprises 15 residues. CDR3 protein: CAISAYGQDNQPQHF.